Shown below are 27 T cell receptor beta chains from a single sample sequenced in a study of T-cell reconstitution after alpha-beta-depleted transplantation in children. Preparation of the TCRbeta library was carried out with unique molecular identifiers. TCRdb reprocessed the PCR reads via MiXCR and lists one record per CDR3 protein. The profile shows a few hundred thousand distinct CDR3 sequences, more than 10% of them singletons. This specimen consisted of PBMCs, obtained from the stem cell graft. Receptors originate from a human donor who donated a stem cell graft to a child with Fanconi anemia.

This clonotype was detected ten times or more. V gene TRBV10-3 combines with J gene TRBJ2-2; no clear D. The V gene lost 0 bases and the J gene lost 5 bases, with 10 bases spanning the gap. CDR3 length equals 15 residues. Germline lookup yields CDR1 ENHRY and CDR2 SYGVKD. CDR3 in DNA: TGTGCCATCAGTGAGTCAGACCGAAGAACCGGGGAGCTGTTTTTT. Its protein is CAISESDRRTGELFF.

There are a few counts of this clonotype. The chain has TRBV3-1 and TRBJ1-2; TRBD1 might be the D (6 bases). The ends were cut back, 7 bases at V and 3 bases at J, with 18 bases in the middle. The CDR3 consists of 15 residues. Germline CDR1 and CDR2: LGHDT and YNNKEL (reference sequence). The CDR3 sequence is CASTPDSRAYYGYTF. Written as DNA, the CDR3 is TGTGCCAGCACCCCGGACAGCCGGGCTTACTATGGCTACACCTTC. Drawing the rest from reference TRBV3-1 and TRBJ1-2, the complete variable domain is DTAVSQTPKYLVTQMGNDKSIKCEQNLGHDTMYWYKQDSKKFLKIMFSYNNKELIINETVPNRFSPKSPDKAHLNLHINSLELGDSAVYFCASTPDSRAYYGYTFGSGTRLTVV.

The rearrangement joins TRBV5-1 to TRBJ1-1; possibly TRBD1 for D (5 bases). Germline-derived CDR1 and CDR2 are SGHRS and YFSETQ. V lost 3 bases to trimming and J lost 4 bases, with 16 bases between them. This CDR3 contains 15 residues. CDR3 DNA sequence: TGCGCCAGCAGCTCTGACCCTGTCGGGGGCACTGAAGCTTTCTTT. This codes for CASSSDPVGGTEAFF. The full variable domain, its missing parts supplied by reference TRBV5-1 and TRBJ1-1, is KAGVTQTPRYLIKTRGQQVTLSCSPISGHRSVSWYQQTPGQGLQFLFEYFSETQRNKGNFPGRFSGRQFSNSRSEMNVSTLELGDSALYLCASSSDPVGGTEAFFGQGTRLTVV.

This clonotype was counted ten times or more. The CDR3 DNA reads as TGCGCCAGCAGCTATTCAGGGGATTACGAGCAGTACTTC. Translating gives CASSYSGDYEQYF. The chain carries TRBV5-1 and TRBJ2-7; D is perhaps TRBD1 (6 bases). Germline CDR1 is SGHRS and CDR2 is YFSETQ. V was clipped by 3 bases and J by 4 bases, with 11 bases between them. This CDR3 has 13 amino acids.

This clonotype showed up just a few times. The chain uses TRBV7-9 and TRBJ1-2; D remains ambiguous. This CDR3 is built from 13 residues. The V gene lost 3 bases and the J gene lost 2 bases, with 7 bases spanning the gap. Germline lookup yields CDR1 SEHNR and CDR2 FQNEAQ (reference sequence). As DNA, the CDR3 is TGTGCCAGCAGCTTCCCAAGGAACTATGGCTACACCTTC. The encoded protein is CASSFPRNYGYTF.

This chain connects TRBV4-2 to TRBJ1-2; D is undetermined. Germline values: CDR1 LGHNA, CDR2 YNFKEQ. Deletions cut 1 base from V and 6 bases from J, with 18 bases between. The CDR3 contains 16 residues. The CDR3 DNA follows: TGTGCCAGCAGCCAAGGAACGCGAATTTCAATGAATGGCTACACCTTC. The encoded protein is CASSQGTRISMNGYTF.

This chain uses TRBV6-5 with TRBJ2-6; tentatively, D is TRBD2 (7 bases). V gave up 3 bases and J gave up 0 bases, with 9 bases separating them. Germline V gives CDR1 MNHEY, CDR2 SVGAGI. CDR3 length: 16 residues. Here the CDR3 reads CASSYGGASGANVLTF. CDR3 coding DNA: TGTGCCAGCAGTTATGGGGGGGCCTCTGGGGCCAACGTCCTGACTTTC.

This clonotype occurred a few times. The gene calls are TRBV4-3 and TRBJ1-4; the match to TRBD1 covers 8 bases. V lost 0 bases, J lost 5 bases, and 5 bases stayed unmatched. CDR3 length: 16 amino acids. The germline CDR1 and CDR2 sequences are LGHNA and YSLEER. The CDR3 region is CASSQDGTGLNEKLFF. The CDR3 DNA is TGCGCCAGCAGCCAAGATGGGACAGGCTTAAATGAAAAACTGTTTTTT.

With respect to this clonotype: A read error may explain this, as a much larger clone is one base away. The rearrangement joins TRBV7-9 to TRBJ2-5, with D uncertain. V was trimmed by 0 bases and J by 4 bases, leaving 6 bases between them. CDR3 length: 13 residues. Germline values: CDR1 SEHNR, CDR2 FQNEAQ (reference sequence). The CDR3 sequence: CASSLAGSETQYF. CDR3 coding DNA: TGTGCCAGCAGCTTAGCGGGGTCAGAGACCCAGTACTTC.

This clonotype occurred many times. The rearrangement uses TRBV5-1 and TRBJ2-6; 9 bases map to TRBD1. The CDR3 consists of 16 residues. Germline values: CDR1 SGHRS, CDR2 YFSETQ. After removal of 4 bases from V and 2 bases from J, the junction contained 4 bases not matched to a gene. CDR3 nucleotides: TGCGCCAGCAGCAAGGGACAGGGTCCTGGGGCCAACGTCCTGACTTTC. The encoded protein is CASSKGQGPGANVLTF.

This clonotype was found a few times. The rearrangement joins TRBV6-5 to TRBJ2-5, with D perhaps TRBD1 (6 bases). Trimming removed 0 bases at V and 4 bases at J, with 12 bases between. This CDR3 is built from 15 residues. Germline CDR1 MNHEY, CDR2 SVGAGI. As DNA, the CDR3 is TGTGCCAGCAGTTACTCTTCACAGGGTAGAGAGACCCAGTACTTC. This translates into CASSYSSQGRETQYF.

This clonotype was detected only a few times. The rearrangement uses TRBV27 and TRBJ2-2, with 7 nucleotides matching TRBD1. The CDR3 totals 18 residues. Germline loops: CDR1 MNHEY, CDR2 SMNVEV (reference sequence). V was pared by 4 bases and J by 0 bases, with 11 bases of the junction left unmatched. CDR3 in amino acids: CASSSDNTGTANTGELFF. The CDR3 DNA follows: TGTGCCAGCAGTTCGGATAATACCGGGACAGCGAACACCGGGGAGCTGTTTTTT.

This clonotype was seen many times. The rearrangement links TRBV7-9 to TRBJ2-5; D possibly corresponds to TRBD1 (5 bases). Germline-derived CDR1 and CDR2 are SEHNR and FQNEAQ (reference sequence). The length of the CDR3 is 13 residues. V was cut by 0 bases and J by 4 bases, with 6 bases left in between. The CDR3 loop reads CASSLAQGETQYF. As DNA, the CDR3 is TGTGCCAGCAGCTTAGCGCAGGGAGAGACCCAGTACTTC.

The genes are TRBV10-1 and TRBJ2-2, with a tentative D call TRBD1 (6 bases). CDR1 and CDR2 (germline): WNHNN, SYGVQD (reference sequence). V was shortened by 8 bases and J by 5 bases, with 15 bases between the two germline ends. This CDR3 region has 14 residues. This chain's CDR3 is CASRQDQSTGELFF. The CDR3 DNA follows: TGCGCCAGCCGACAGGATCAATCTACCGGGGAGCTGTTTTTT.

This rearrangement joins TRBV7-2 to TRBJ1-1; 12 nucleotides agree with TRBD1. Germline lookup yields CDR1 SGHTA and CDR2 FQGNSA. V trimming: 5 bases; J trimming: 4 bases; junction bases outside the gene matches: 5. The CDR3 covers 15 residues. CDR3 protein: CASSAGTGGVTEAFF. The CDR3 coding sequence is TGTGCCAGCAGCGCCGGGACAGGGGGCGTCACTGAAGCTTTCTTT.

This clonotype has at least ten counts. This sequence joins TRBV20-1 and TRBJ1-2, with D tentatively TRBD1 (5 bases). The V end lost 6 bases, the J end lost 3 bases, and 20 bases lay between the germline ends. CDR1 is DFQATT, CDR2 SNEGSKA, per germline (reference sequence). The CDR3 consists of 15 residues. The CDR3 sequence: CSARENGGVDYGYTF. The CDR3 coding sequence is TGCAGTGCCCGAGAGAACGGGGGGGTCGACTATGGCTACACCTTC.

Ten or more counts support this clonotype. The rearrangement links TRBV4-3 to TRBJ2-1, with 12 bases identical to TRBD2. This CDR3 is 15 amino acids long. Germline trimming cut 4 bases from V and 5 bases from J; bases unmatched to any gene: 3. The germline V gene encodes CDR1 LGHNA and CDR2 YSLEER. CDR3 in DNA: TGCGCCAGCAGCCCTGGACTAGCGGGGAACAATGAGCAGTTCTTC. Translated: CASSPGLAGNNEQFF.

This clonotype was detected ten times or more. This chain links TRBV6-1 with TRBJ2-5, with TRBD2 matching 10 bases. The CDR3 spans 18 residues. V was pared by 2 bases and J by 3 bases, with 12 bases of the junction left unmatched. Germline values: CDR1 MNHNS, CDR2 SASEGT. The CDR3 loop is CASSETDRLAGAKETQYF. The CDR3 DNA is TGTGCCAGCAGTGAAACGGATAGGCTAGCGGGGGCGAAAGAGACCCAGTACTTC.

J is TRBJ2-1 and V is TRBV15; a possible D gene is TRBD2 (6 bases). The CDR3 runs to 15 residues. V lost 6 bases, J lost 9 bases, and 21 bases lay in between. Germline V lookup: CDR1 LNHNV, CDR2 YYDKDF (reference sequence). The CDR3 region is CATRYQGGSDSEQFF. The CDR3, as DNA: TGTGCCACCAGGTACCAGGGAGGTAGTGACAGTGAGCAGTTCTTC. The entire variable domain, with the rest obtained from reference TRBV15 and TRBJ2-1, is as follows: DAMVIQNPRYQVTQFGKPVTLSCSQTLNHNVMYWYQQKSSQAPKLLFHYYDKDFNNEADTPDNFQSRRPNTSFCFLDIRSPGLGDTAMYLCATRYQGGSDSEQFFGPGTRLTVL.

The rearrangement links TRBV6-6 to TRBJ2-1; D is undetermined. Per the germline V gene, CDR1 is MNHNY and CDR2 is SVGAGI (reference sequence). V was cut by 8 bases and J by 3 bases, with 11 bases left in between. This CDR3 is built from 13 residues. CDR3 loop: CASLGFNYNEQFF. CDR3 DNA: TGTGCCAGCCTGGGATTTAACTACAATGAGCAGTTCTTC.

This clonotype has ten or more counts. The rearrangement uses TRBV20-1 and TRBJ2-1; 13 bases are a match to TRBD2. This CDR3 has 15 amino acids. Germline assignment: CDR1 DFQATT and CDR2 SNEGSKA (reference sequence). V was clipped by 6 bases and J by 6 bases; unmatched bases: 8. The DNA of the CDR3 is TGCAGTGCAAGAAGGACTAGCGGGGGTGGCAATGAGCAGTTCTTC. Translation: CSARRTSGGGNEQFF.

This clonotype has a handful of counts. The chain combines TRBV20-1 with TRBJ1-2, with D uncertain. Germline assignment: CDR1 DFQATT and CDR2 SNEGSKA (reference sequence). Trimming removed 0 bases from V and 2 bases from J, with 13 bases in between. This CDR3 is 15 amino acids long. The chain's CDR3 is CSARDPNKANYGYTF. The CDR3 region has the DNA TGCAGTGCTAGAGATCCCAACAAAGCGAACTATGGCTACACCTTC.

A few counts support this clonotype. The J gene is TRBJ1-2, the V gene TRBV6-2 or TRBV6-3; D ambiguous. This CDR3 is built from 13 residues. In germline, CDR1 is MNHEY, CDR2 SVGEGT. V gave up 1 base and J gave up 7 bases, with 10 bases separating them. CDR3 coding DNA: TGTGCCAGCAGTTACTGGGGTTCGCGTGGCTACACCTTC. Its protein product is CASSYWGSRGYTF.

This sequence joins TRBV30 and TRBJ2-5; 10 bases are a match to TRBD2. With 0 bases clipped from V and 5 bases from J, the junction kept 3 bases outside the gene matches. The CDR3 length is 14 residues. The germline V gene has CDR1 GTSNPN and CDR2 SVGIG (reference sequence). For the CDR3, the DNA is TGTGCCTGGAGTGTAGGAGCGGGGGGGGAGACCCAGTACTTC. It codes for CAWSVGAGGETQYF.

The V and J genes are TRBV20-1 and TRBJ2-7; D gene unclear. Germline-derived CDR1 and CDR2 are DFQATT and SNEGSKA (reference sequence). V dropped 1 base and J dropped 4 bases, with 5 bases sitting between them. The CDR3 extends over 11 amino acids. The CDR3 spells CSARVGYEQYF. The CDR3 DNA reads as TGCAGTGCTAGAGTGGGGTACGAGCAGTACTTC.

V gene TRBV4-2 combines with J gene TRBJ1-6; no firm D call. The CDR3 consists of 14 residues. With 4 bases removed from V and 7 bases from J, the gap between germline ends came to 11 bases. Per germline, CDR1 LGHNA and CDR2 YNFKEQ. CDR3 coding DNA: TGTGCCAGCAGCCCTTGGACCCAGAATTCACCCCTCCACTTT. Amino acids: CASSPWTQNSPLHF.

V and J are TRBV9 and TRBJ2-1; 11 bases fit TRBD2. The V and J ends lost 4 bases and 9 bases, in that order; junction bases with no gene match: 9. The CDR3 has 15 amino acids. Germline V lookup: CDR1 SGDLS, CDR2 YYNGEE. Here the CDR3 DNA reads TGTGCCAGCAGCCTGACTAGCGGGGTTGAGGGTGAGCAGTTCTTC. It is translated as CASSLTSGVEGEQFF. The full variable domain, with the rest looked up from reference TRBV9 and TRBJ2-1, is DSGVTQTPKHLITATGQRVTLRCSPRSGDLSVYWYQQSLDQGLQFLIQYYNGEERAKGNILERFSAQQFPDLHSELNLSSLELGDSALYFCASSLTSGVEGEQFFGPGTRLTVL.